Shown below are 18 T cell receptor beta chains from a single sample sequenced in a study of blood T cell repertoires in COVID-19. The assay was immunoSEQ multiplex PCR, and TCRdb's table has in-frame clones only and misses some. This table holds about 81,000 clones, around 88% found once. The sample consisted of peripheral blood. The receptor set was obtained from a woman of 80 years or more with acute or convalescent COVID-19.

The rearrangement uses TRBV5-1 and TRBJ2-3; D is perhaps TRBD1 (6 bases). Germline V gene data show CDR1 as SGHRS and CDR2 as YFSETQ. V lost 4 bases and J lost 1, with 16 bases in between. CDR3 size: 16 residues. Here the CDR3 reads CASSPRSGGGTDTQYF. CDR3 bases: TGCGCCAGCAGCCCCAGGAGTGGGGGCGGCACAGATACGCAGTATTTT.

The rearrangement uses TRBV7-8 and TRBJ1-5, with TRBD1 identical over 7 bases. The CDR3 runs to 13 residues. Germline V gene lookup returns CDR1 SGHVS and CDR2 FQNEAQ. V trimming: 1 base; J trimming: 6 bases; junction bases outside the gene matches: 0. The CDR3 DNA reads as TGTGCCAGCAGCTTAGGGACAGGTCAGCCCCAGCATTTT. Its translation is CASSLGTGQPQHF. Looking up the rest from reference TRBV7-8 and TRBJ1-5 gives the full variable domain: GAGVSQSPRYKVAKRGQDVALRCDPISGHVSLFWYQQALGQGPEFLTYFQNEAQLDKSGLPSDRFFAERPEGSVSTLKIQRTQQEDSAVYLCASSLGTGQPQHFGDGTRLSIL.

This chain links TRBV7-2 with TRBJ1-5, with D possibly TRBD1 on 5 matching bases. V shed 5 bases and J shed 6 bases, with 11 bases lying between them. The CDR3 spans 13 residues. CDR1 SGHTA and CDR2 FQGNSA come from the germline V gene. The CDR3 reads CASSRRGTQPQHF. In nucleotides, the CDR3 is TGTGCCAGCAGCCGACGGGGGACTCAGCCCCAGCATTTT.

The chain employs TRBV5-1 and TRBJ2-5; TRBD1 matches 8 bases. With 4 bases clipped from V and 4 bases from J, the junction kept 6 bases outside the gene matches. The V gene's germline CDR1 is SGHRS and CDR2 YFSETQ. The CDR3 covers 14 residues. CDR3 sequence: CASSGEQGGETQYF. In DNA form, the CDR3 reads TGCGCCAGCAGCGGGGAACAGGGGGGAGAGACCCAGTACTTC.

This chain joins TRBV12-5 and TRBJ1-6; perhaps TRBD1 as D (6 bases). In germline, CDR1 is LGHNT, CDR2 FRNRAP. The V gene lost 7 bases and the J gene lost 0 bases, with 10 bases spanning the gap. The CDR3 is 15 residues long. The CDR3 loop reads CASATGSSYNSPLHF. The CDR3 nucleotides are TGTGCTAGTGCTACAGGGTCCTCCTATAATTCACCCCTCCACTTT. The full variable domain, completed using reference TRBV12-5 and TRBJ1-6, is DARVTQTPRHKVTEMGQEVTMRCQPILGHNTVFWYRQTMMQGLELLAYFRNRAPLDDSGMPKDRFSAEMPDATLATLKIQPSEPRDSAVYFCASATGSSYNSPLHFGNGTRLTVT.

The chain has TRBV6-6 and TRBJ2-1; 7 bases are a match to TRBD1. CDR1 and CDR2 (germline): MNHNY, SVGAGI (reference sequence). Germline trimming cut 7 bases from V and 3 bases from J; bases unmatched to any gene: 12. This CDR3 is 16 amino acids long. CDR3 in amino acids: CASTLQRGGIYNEQFF. In nucleotides, the CDR3 is TGTGCCAGCACCCTCCAAAGAGGGGGCATCTACAATGAGCAGTTCTTC.

J is TRBJ2-7 and V is TRBV7-8, with 10 bases that match TRBD1. The CDR3 spans 18 residues. Germline CDR1 and CDR2: SGHVS and FQNEAQ. Losses at the gene ends were 5 bases for V and 2 bases for J; bases not matched to a gene: 15. The CDR3 is CASSLTGTGAHDAYEQYF. CDR3 nucleotide sequence: TGTGCCAGCAGCCTAACCGGGACAGGGGCCCACGATGCCTACGAGCAGTACTTC. The complete variable domain, with remaining parts taken from reference TRBV7-8 and TRBJ2-7, reads GAGVSQSPRYKVAKRGQDVALRCDPISGHVSLFWYQQALGQGPEFLTYFQNEAQLDKSGLPSDRFFAERPEGSVSTLKIQRTQQEDSAVYLCASSLTGTGAHDAYEQYFGPGTRLTVT.

The chain joins TRBV9 to TRBJ1-5; D uncertain. The CDR3 is 14 residues long. Between the trimmed V and J ends, which lost 0 bases and 5 bases, there was a span of 9 bases. Germline CDR1 is SGDLS and CDR2 is YYNGEE. CDR3 sequence reads: CASSVDSGYQPQHF. CDR3 DNA: TGTGCCAGCAGCGTAGACAGTGGGTATCAGCCCCAGCATTTT.

The V call is TRBV21-1, the J call TRBJ2-3; the table's D gene call, TRBD2, was not cross checked with the DNA. TRBV21-1 is labeled a pseudogene. CDR3 length equals 16 residues. The CDR3 protein is CASSNSLSSGTDTQYF. CDR3 DNA sequence: TGTGCCAGCAGCAATTCTCTTTCGAGCGGCACAGATACGCAGTATTTT.

This rearrangement joins TRBV7-2 to TRBJ2-1; maybe TRBD1 (5 bases). Between the trimmed V and J ends, which lost 4 bases and 9 bases, there was a span of 10 bases. Looked up from germline, CDR1 is SGHTA and CDR2 is FQGNSA. The CDR3 consists of 12 residues. This CDR3 reads CASSWGRGEQFF. In DNA form, the CDR3 reads TGTGCCAGCAGCTGGGGCCGAGGTGAGCAGTTCTTC. Full variable domain (rest looked up from reference TRBV7-2 and TRBJ2-1): GAGVSQSPSNKVTEKGKDVELRCDPISGHTALYWYRQSLGQGLEFLIYFQGNSAPDKSGLPSDRFSAERTGGSVSTLTIQRTQQEDSAVYLCASSWGRGEQFFGPGTRLTVL.

The chain carries TRBV5-1 and TRBJ2-5; D perhaps matches TRBD2 (5 bases). Germline-derived CDR1 and CDR2 are SGHRS and YFSETQ. V gave up 0 bases and J gave up 2 bases, with 8 bases separating them. The CDR3 runs to 14 residues. DNA for the CDR3: TGCGCCAGCAGCTTGGGGACTTTACAAGAGACCCAGTACTTC. This encodes CASSLGTLQETQYF.

The chain combines TRBV19 with TRBJ1-1; D might be TRBD1 (5 bases). Looked up from germline, CDR1 is LNHDA and CDR2 is SQIVND (reference sequence). The CDR3 length is 14 residues. V was pared by 7 bases and J by 3 bases, with 15 bases between. The DNA for the CDR3 is TGTGCCAGTACATGGGACGGACTATACACTGAAGCTTTCTTT. This gives the protein CASTWDGLYTEAFF.

The gene calls are TRBV6-5 and TRBJ1-3; the D gene is possibly TRBD1 (5 bases). Germline CDR1 and CDR2: MNHEY and SVGAGI. This CDR3 contains 15 residues. With 6 bases removed from V and 8 bases from J, the gap between germline ends came to 20 bases. Here the CDR3 reads CASSDSQPSRDTIYF. DNA for the CDR3: TGTGCCAGCAGCGACAGCCAACCCTCCCGAGACACCATATATTTT.

The chain recombines TRBV6-5 with TRBJ1-1; no reliable D call. The CDR3 sequence is 14 residues long. Germline V gene lookup returns CDR1 MNHEY and CDR2 SVGAGI. Trimming pared 0 bases from V and 5 bases from J, leaving 10 bases between. The CDR3 spells CASSYSRESTEAFF. The CDR3 coding sequence is TGTGCCAGCAGTTACTCGCGTGAGTCGACTGAAGCTTTCTTT.

The rearrangement joins TRBV11-2 to TRBJ2-1; TRBD2 matches at 11 bases. Germline lookup yields CDR1 SGHAT and CDR2 FQNNGV. Trimming cost V 0 bases and J 8 bases; bases outside gene matches: 9. This CDR3 has 17 amino acids. This CDR3 is CASSLDLTSGGDYEQFF. The DNA for the CDR3 is TGTGCCAGCAGCTTAGATCTAACTAGCGGGGGTGACTATGAGCAGTTCTTC.

The genes are TRBV10-2 and TRBJ2-7; 7 bases match TRBD1. The junction had 8 bases not matched to a gene; V was cut back by 7 bases and J by 2 bases. This CDR3 is built from 14 residues. Per germline, CDR1 WSHSY and CDR2 SAAADI. The CDR3 bases are TGCGCCAGCACCTCGGGCAGGGGGACCTACGAGCAGTACTTC. It translates to CASTSGRGTYEQYF.

As DNA, the CDR3 is TGTGCCAGCAGGCCAGGCGGGGGGCCGAGGAATGGCTACACCTTC. The encoded protein is CASRPGGGPRNGYTF. The chain has TRBV27 and TRBJ1-2; tentatively, D is TRBD1 (6 bases). This CDR3 region has 15 residues. Germline lookup yields CDR1 MNHEY and CDR2 SMNVEV (reference sequence). V dropped 6 bases and J dropped 6 bases, with 20 bases sitting between them.

J is TRBJ1-1 and V is TRBV19; a possible D gene is TRBD1 (6 bases). The CDR3 covers 15 residues. The germline V and J ends were trimmed by 5 bases and 1 base, with 14 bases remaining between them. Germline V lookup: CDR1 LNHDA, CDR2 SQIVND (reference sequence). The CDR3 sequence is CASSSSRDKNTEAFF. In DNA form, the CDR3 reads TGTGCCAGTAGTTCATCCCGGGACAAGAACACTGAAGCTTTCTTT.